Each of the 5 T cell receptor beta chains below was sequenced from the same sample in a study of shared clonotypes between healthy human individuals. Assay used: immunoSEQ multiplex PCR; TCRdb lists only in-frame clones, some missing. The sample lists some 2,100,000 clones, about 92% occurring once. CD45RO-negative CD8 cells positively selected for CCR7 made up the naive population, which excluded terminally differentiated effector memory CD45RA+ cells. Sequencing was carried out using naive CD8+ T cells from PBMCs. Receptors originate from a man younger than 35 in good health. Some clones in this sample may be carry-over from other donors' samples.

A single count supports this clone. This chain uses TRBV5-1 with TRBJ1-1; the D gene is possibly TRBD1 (5 bases). The germline V gene has CDR1 SGHRS and CDR2 YFSETQ. CDR3 size: 13 residues. V was clipped by 3 bases and J by 1 base, with 7 bases between them. Written as DNA, the CDR3 is TGCGCCAGCAGCTCTGGACAGAACACTGAAGCTTTCTTT. It is translated as CASSSGQNTEAFF.

Details on this clone: Additional DNA sequences in this sample encode the identical CDR3. The CDR3 DNA reads as TGCGCCAGCAGCCAAGGGTCTGGGTCTGGAAACACCATATATTTT. Translation: CASSQGSGSGNTIYF. The chain carries TRBV4-3 and TRBJ1-3; D is ambiguous. The CDR3 is 15 residues long. V was clipped by 1 base and J by 1 base, with 8 bases between them. Germline CDR1 and CDR2: LGHNA and YSLEER.

With regard to this clone: Distinct nucleotide sequences in the sample also encode this CDR3. V is TRBV27 and J is TRBJ2-2; D is undetermined. There are 14 residues in the CDR3. CDR1 is MNHEY and CDR2 is SMNVEV in the germline V gene (reference sequence). The germline V and J ends were trimmed by 2 bases and 1 base, with 5 bases remaining between them. This CDR3 is CASSLARNTGELFF. CDR3 nucleotides: TGTGCCAGCAGTTTAGCCAGGAACACCGGGGAGCTGTTTTTT.

Points on this clone: The junction departs from the called germline gene at one end, perhaps through a read error. The V and J genes are TRBV11-3 and TRBJ1-1, with TRBD1 identical over 7 bases. The CDR3 contains 15 residues. Germline V gene sequence: CDR1 SGHNT, CDR2 YENEEA. Here the CDR3 DNA reads TGTGCCAGCAGCGGGAGACAGGGTCCGAACGCTGAAGCTTTCTTT. Encoded protein: CASSGRQGPNAEAFF.

The V gene is TRBV4-1, the J gene TRBJ1-1; no reliable D call. The CDR3 is 14 amino acids. In germline, CDR1 is MGHRA, CDR2 YSYEKL. The V and J ends lost 3 bases and 4 bases respectively, with 12 bases between them. As DNA, the CDR3 is TGCGCCAGCAGCCATGACTGGGAAAGCACTGAAGCTTTCTTT. Translated: CASSHDWESTEAFF.